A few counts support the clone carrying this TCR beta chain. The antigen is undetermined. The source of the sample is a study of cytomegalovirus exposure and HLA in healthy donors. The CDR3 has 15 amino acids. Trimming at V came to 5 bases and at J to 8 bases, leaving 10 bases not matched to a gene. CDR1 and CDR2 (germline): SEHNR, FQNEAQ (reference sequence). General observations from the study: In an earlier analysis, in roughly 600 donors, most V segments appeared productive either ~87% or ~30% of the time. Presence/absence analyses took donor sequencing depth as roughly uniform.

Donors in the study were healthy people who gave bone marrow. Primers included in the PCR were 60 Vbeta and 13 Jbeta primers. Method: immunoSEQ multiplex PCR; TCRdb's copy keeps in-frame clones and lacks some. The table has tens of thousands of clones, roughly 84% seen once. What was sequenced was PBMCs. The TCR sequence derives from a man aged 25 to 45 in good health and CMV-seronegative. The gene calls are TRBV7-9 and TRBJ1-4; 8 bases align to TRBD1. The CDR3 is CASSARQGTGEKLFF. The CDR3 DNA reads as TGTGCCAGCAGCGCCAGACAGGGGACGGGAGAAAAACTGTTTTTT.